This T cell receptor beta chain was observed in a study of cytomegalovirus exposure and HLA in healthy donors. This CDR3 is 13 amino acids long. CDR1 is MNHEY, CDR2 SVGAGI, per germline. Trimming took off 5 bases at V and 6 bases at J, with 11 bases between the two ends. The PCR made use of 60 Vbeta and 13 Jbeta primers. Sequencing used immunoSEQ multiplex PCR; TCRdb keeps in-frame clones, though not all of them. The table has about 80,000 clones, roughly 65% seen once. What was sequenced was PBMCs. This receptor was taken from a male donor in good health and CMV-seropositive. The V call is TRBV6-5, the J call TRBJ1-5, with D maybe TRBD1 (6 bases). CDR3: CASSKTGVQPQHF. In nucleotides, the CDR3 is TGTGCCAGCAGTAAGACAGGAGTTCAGCCCCAGCATTTT.